This T cell receptor (beta chain) was retrieved from a study of T cell repertoires in cytomegalovirus infection. Overall study: As its CMV epitopes, the study selected recently identified HLA-C-restricted and well-studied HLA-B-restricted targets. Findings and limits, study-wide: Summed public TCR beta family frequency identified CMV carriers bearing the relevant HLA. HLA-C-restricted CMV-specific TCR beta clonotypes prevailed in the ex vivo response.

Per the germline V gene, CDR1 is DFQATT and CDR2 is SNEGSKA (reference sequence). The CDR3 runs to 16 residues. TCRdb fed the reads into MiXCR, producing one record per CDR3 protein. The sample lists about 24,000 distinct CDR3 sequences, 22% occurring once. A note on this clonotype: No antigen is known for it. One junction end disagrees with the germline gene, perhaps due to a read error.

V is TRBV20-1 and J is TRBJ2-3; D possibly corresponds to TRBD1 (6 bases). The sequenced sample was CD8+ T cells from cultured PBMCs, obtained from culture after CMV antigen stimulation. The sequence was collected from a human donor in good health (CMV status not recorded). Some clones in this sample may be carry-over from other donors' samples. The CDR3 region is CSARPHDRISTVTQYF. As DNA, the CDR3 is TGCAGTGCTAGACCCCATGACAGGATAAGCACAGTTACGCAGTATTTT.